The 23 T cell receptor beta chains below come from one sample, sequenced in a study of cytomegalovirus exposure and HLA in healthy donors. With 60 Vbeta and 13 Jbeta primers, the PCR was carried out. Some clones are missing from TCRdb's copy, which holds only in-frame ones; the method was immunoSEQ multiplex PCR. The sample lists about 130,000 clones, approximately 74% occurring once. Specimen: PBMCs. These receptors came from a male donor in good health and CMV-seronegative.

The CDR3 DNA follows: TGCGCCAGCAGCCCACGTCCCGGGACAGGGAACACTGAAGCTTTCTTT. Translated, it gives CASSPRPGTGNTEAFF. V usage is TRBV5-1 and J usage is TRBJ1-1; 8 positions agree with TRBD1. The CDR3 runs 16 residues. J gave up 1 base and V 4 bases, and 9 bases lay outside the gene matches. Per germline, CDR1 SGHRS and CDR2 YFSETQ. Looking up the rest from reference TRBV5-1 and TRBJ1-1 gives the full variable domain: KAGVTQTPRYLIKTRGQQVTLSCSPISGHRSVSWYQQTPGQGLQFLFEYFSETQRNKGNFPGRFSGRQFSNSRSEMNVSTLELGDSALYLCASSPRPGTGNTEAFFGQGTRLTVV.

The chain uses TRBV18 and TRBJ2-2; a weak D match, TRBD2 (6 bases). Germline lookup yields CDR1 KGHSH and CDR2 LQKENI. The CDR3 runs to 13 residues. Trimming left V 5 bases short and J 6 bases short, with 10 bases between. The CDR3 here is CASSIAGSGELFF. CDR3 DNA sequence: TGTGCCAGCTCAATCGCGGGATCCGGGGAGCTGTTTTTT.

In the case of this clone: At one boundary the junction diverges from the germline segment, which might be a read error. DNA for the CDR3: TGTTCCAGCAGCCCGAACCGAGCGACGTCTGGAAACACCATATATTTT. The encoded protein is CSSSPNRATSGNTIYF. The genes are TRBV7-9 and TRBJ1-3; D unclear. The CDR3 spans 16 residues. CDR1 and CDR2 (germline): SEHNR, FQNEAQ (reference sequence).

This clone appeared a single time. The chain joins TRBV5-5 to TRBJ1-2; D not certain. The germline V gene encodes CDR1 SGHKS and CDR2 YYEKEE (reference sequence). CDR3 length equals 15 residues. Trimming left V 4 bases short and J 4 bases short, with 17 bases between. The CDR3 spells CASSLPPEVVYGYTF. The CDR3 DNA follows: TGTGCCAGCAGCCTGCCGCCGGAGGTAGTCTATGGCTACACCTTC.

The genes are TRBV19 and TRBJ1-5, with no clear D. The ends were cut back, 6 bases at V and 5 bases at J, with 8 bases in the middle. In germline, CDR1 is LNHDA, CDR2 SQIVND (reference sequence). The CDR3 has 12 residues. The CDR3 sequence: CASSRSDQPQHF. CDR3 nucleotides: TGTGCCAGTAGCCGATCGGATCAGCCCCAGCATTTT. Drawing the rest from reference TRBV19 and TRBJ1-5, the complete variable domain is DGGITQSPKYLFRKEGQNVTLSCEQNLNHDAMYWYRQDPGQGLRLIYYSQIVNDFQKGDIAEGYSVSREKKESFPLTVTSAQKNPTAFYLCASSRSDQPQHFGDGTRLSIL.

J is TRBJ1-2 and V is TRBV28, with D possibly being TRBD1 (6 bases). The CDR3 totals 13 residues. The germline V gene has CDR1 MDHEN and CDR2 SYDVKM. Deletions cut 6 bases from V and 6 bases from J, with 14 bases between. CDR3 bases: TGTGCCAGCAGAGACAGGACATGGAATGGCTACACCTTC. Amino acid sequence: CASRDRTWNGYTF.

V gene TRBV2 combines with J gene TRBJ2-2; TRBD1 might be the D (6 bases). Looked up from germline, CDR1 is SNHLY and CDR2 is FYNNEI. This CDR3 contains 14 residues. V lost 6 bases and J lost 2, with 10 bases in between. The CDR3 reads CASSEQGNTGELFF. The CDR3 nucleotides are TGTGCCAGCAGCGAACAGGGAAACACCGGGGAGCTGTTTTTT.

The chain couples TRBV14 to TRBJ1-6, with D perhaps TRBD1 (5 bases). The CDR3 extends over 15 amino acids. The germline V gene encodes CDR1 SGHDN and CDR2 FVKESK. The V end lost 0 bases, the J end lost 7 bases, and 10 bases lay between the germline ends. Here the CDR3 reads CASSQDRQPNSPLHF. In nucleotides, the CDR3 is TGTGCCAGCAGCCAAGATAGACAGCCCAATTCACCCCTCCACTTT.

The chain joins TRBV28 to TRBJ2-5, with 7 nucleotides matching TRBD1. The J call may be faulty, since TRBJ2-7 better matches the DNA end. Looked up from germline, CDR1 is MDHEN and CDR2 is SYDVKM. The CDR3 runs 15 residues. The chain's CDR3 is CASSLAAGGSYEQYF. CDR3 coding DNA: TGTGCCAGCTCCCTCGCGGCAGGGGGTTCCTACGAGCAGTACTTC.

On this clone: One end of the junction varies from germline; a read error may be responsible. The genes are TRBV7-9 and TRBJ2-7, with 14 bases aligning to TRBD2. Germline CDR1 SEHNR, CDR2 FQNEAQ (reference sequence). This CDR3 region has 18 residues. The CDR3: CSSSSEGLAGARSYEQYF. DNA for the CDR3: TGTTCCAGCAGCTCCGAGGGACTAGCGGGGGCCCGCTCCTACGAGCAGTACTTC.

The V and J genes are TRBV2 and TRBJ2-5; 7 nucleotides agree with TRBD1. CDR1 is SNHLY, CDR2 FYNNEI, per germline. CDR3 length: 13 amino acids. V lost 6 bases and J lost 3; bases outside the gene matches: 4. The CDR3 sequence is CASRRDSKETQYF. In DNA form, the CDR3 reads TGTGCCAGCAGGAGGGACAGCAAAGAGACCCAGTACTTC.

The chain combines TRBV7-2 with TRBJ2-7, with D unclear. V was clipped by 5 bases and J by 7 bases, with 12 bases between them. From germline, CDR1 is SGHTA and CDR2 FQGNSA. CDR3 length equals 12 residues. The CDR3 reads CASSPPSEEQYF. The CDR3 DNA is TGTGCCAGCAGCCCCCCATCCGAGGAGCAGTACTTC.

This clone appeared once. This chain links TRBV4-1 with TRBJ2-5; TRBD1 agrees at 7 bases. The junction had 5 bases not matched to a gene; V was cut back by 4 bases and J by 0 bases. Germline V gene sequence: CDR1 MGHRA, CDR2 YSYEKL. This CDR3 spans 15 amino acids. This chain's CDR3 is CASSLGQAYQETQYF. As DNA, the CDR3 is TGCGCCAGCAGCCTTGGACAGGCGTACCAAGAGACCCAGTACTTC.

The CDR3 DNA follows: TGTGCCAGCAGCCGCGTGGGTGGCGGGAGGTCCTACAATGAGCAGTTCTTC. Its protein product is CASSRVGGGRSYNEQFF. This rearrangement joins TRBV5-4 to TRBJ2-1; TRBD2 matches at 8 bases. V gave up 4 bases and J gave up 1 base; unmatched junction bases: 10. The CDR3 loop spans 17 amino acids. The germline CDR1 and CDR2 sequences are SGHNT and YYREEE (reference sequence). Supplemented by reference TRBV5-4 and TRBJ2-1, the full variable domain reads ETGVTQSPTHLIKTRGQQVTLRCSSQSGHNTVSWYQQALGQGPQFIFQYYREEENGRGNFPPRFSGLQFPNYSSELNVNALELDDSALYLCASSRVGGGRSYNEQFFGPGTRLTVL.

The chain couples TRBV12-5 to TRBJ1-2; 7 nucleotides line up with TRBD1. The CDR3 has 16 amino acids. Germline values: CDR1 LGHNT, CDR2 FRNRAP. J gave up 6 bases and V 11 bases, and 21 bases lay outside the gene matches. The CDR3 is CALPRGFRGKGNGYTF. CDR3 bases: TGTGCTCTACCTAGGGGCTTCAGGGGGAAGGGTAATGGCTACACCTTC.

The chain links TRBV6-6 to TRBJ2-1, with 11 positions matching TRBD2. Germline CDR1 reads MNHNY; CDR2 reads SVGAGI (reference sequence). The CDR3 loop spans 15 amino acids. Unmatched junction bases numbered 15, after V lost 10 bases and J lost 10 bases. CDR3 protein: CATYLTSGSIGEQFF. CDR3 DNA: TGTGCCACATACCTTACTAGCGGGAGCATTGGGGAGCAGTTCTTC.

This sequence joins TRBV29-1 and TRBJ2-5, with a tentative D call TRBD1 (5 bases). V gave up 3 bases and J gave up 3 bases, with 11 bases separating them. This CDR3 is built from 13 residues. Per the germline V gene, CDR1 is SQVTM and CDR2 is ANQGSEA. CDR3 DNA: TGCAGCGTTGAGTCGCCCAGGGAAGAGACCCAGTACTTC. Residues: CSVESPREETQYF.

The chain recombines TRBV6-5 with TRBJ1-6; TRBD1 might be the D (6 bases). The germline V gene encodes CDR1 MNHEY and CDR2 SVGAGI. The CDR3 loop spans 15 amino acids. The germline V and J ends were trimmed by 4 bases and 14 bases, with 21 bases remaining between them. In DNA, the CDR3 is TGTGCCAGCAGTTCCCTAGGCAGGGGTCGCTGGTCCCTCCACTTT. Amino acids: CASSSLGRGRWSLHF.

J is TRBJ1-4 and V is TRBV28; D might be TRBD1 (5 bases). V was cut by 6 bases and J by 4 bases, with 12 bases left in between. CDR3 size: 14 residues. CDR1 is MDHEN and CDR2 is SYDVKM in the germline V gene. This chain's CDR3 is CASSSDSNNEKLFF. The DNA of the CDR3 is TGTGCCAGCAGCTCTGACAGCAATAATGAAAAACTGTTTTTT.

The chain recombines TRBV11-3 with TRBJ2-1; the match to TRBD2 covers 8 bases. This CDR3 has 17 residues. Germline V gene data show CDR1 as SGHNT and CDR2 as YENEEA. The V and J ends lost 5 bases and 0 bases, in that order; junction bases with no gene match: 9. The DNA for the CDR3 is TGTGCCAGCAGCCTACGGGGGGGGCAGAGCTCCTACAATGAGCAGTTCTTC. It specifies CASSLRGGQSSYNEQFF.

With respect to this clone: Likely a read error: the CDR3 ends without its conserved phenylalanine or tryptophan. CDR3 amino acids: CASSPRTSYEQYL. CDR3 nucleotide sequence: TGTGCCAGCAGCCCCCGGACTAGCTACGAGCAGTACCTC. The chain carries TRBV7-6 and TRBJ2-7; 7 bases align to TRBD2. The V segment lost 5 bases and the J segment 3 bases; nucleotides outside the gene matches: 4. Per the germline V gene, CDR1 is SGHVS and CDR2 is FNYEAQ. The CDR3 spans 13 residues.

CDR3 nucleotides: TGTGCCTGGAGCGGGGACACTAGGCAGCCCCAGCATTTT. Translation gives CAWSGDTRQPQHF. The J gene is TRBJ1-5, the V gene TRBV30, with D maybe TRBD1 (6 bases). The germline V gene encodes CDR1 GTSNPN and CDR2 SVGIG (reference sequence). This CDR3 contains 13 residues. V shed 3 bases and J shed 7 bases, with 13 bases lying between them.

The CDR3 sequence: CASRRQGNNQPQHF. The CDR3 DNA follows: TGTGCCAGCAGAAGACAGGGGAACAATCAGCCCCAGCATTTT. The genes are TRBV6-5 and TRBJ1-5; TRBD1 agrees at 8 bases. The CDR3 contains 14 residues. V was clipped by 6 bases and J by 3 bases; unmatched bases: 4. In germline, CDR1 is MNHEY, CDR2 SVGAGI.